These 14 T cell receptor beta chains were sequenced from one sample in a study of radiation and T cells in renal cell carcinoma. TCRdb keeps only in-frame clones here, not all; method: immunoSEQ multiplex PCR. This table has 150,000 or so clones, approximately 91% appearing once. Time point described: baseline pretreatment blood. The treatment is: 15 Gy SBRT to primary tumor, nephrectomy 4 weeks later. The source was blood, collected from a patient whose treatment included radiotherapy and nephrectomy. The receptors stem from a woman in her fifties or sixties with renal cell carcinoma.

CDR3 residues: CASSRVENTEAFF. CDR3 in DNA: TGTGCCAGTAGCCGGGTTGAGAACACTGAAGCTTTCTTT. V gene TRBV19 combines with J gene TRBJ1-1; no firm D call. The CDR3 has 13 residues. Per the germline V gene, CDR1 is LNHDA and CDR2 is SQIVND (reference sequence). The V end was cut by 6 bases, the J end by 1 base, with 9 bases between.

The chain carries TRBV6-5 and TRBJ1-5; TRBD1 matches at 10 bases. Germline V gene data show CDR1 as MNHEY and CDR2 as SVGAGI. Trimming at V came to 2 bases and at J to 5 bases, leaving 3 bases not matched to a gene. The CDR3 length is 15 residues. CDR3 bases: TGTGCCAGCAGTTACGCCGGGACAGGGGATCAGCCCCAGCATTTT. This translates into CASSYAGTGDQPQHF.

The chain joins TRBV10-3 to TRBJ2-5; D is possibly TRBD1 or TRBD2 (5 bases each). V was clipped by 3 bases and J by 0 bases, with 11 bases between them. This CDR3 comprises 15 residues. Germline assignment: CDR1 ENHRY and CDR2 SYGVKD. DNA of the CDR3: TGTGCCATCAGTGAATCGGGGCAGGACCAAGAGACCCAGTACTTC. Protein sequence: CAISESGQDQETQYF.

J is TRBJ2-1 and V is TRBV27; D is perhaps TRBD2 (7 bases). The CDR3 spans 17 residues. Germline CDR1 and CDR2: MNHEY and SMNVEV (reference sequence). The V gene lost 4 bases and the J gene lost 1 base, with 17 bases spanning the gap. The CDR3 nucleotides are TGTGCCAGCAGTTACCGGGGGGCCGTGGGTTCCTACAATGAGCAGTTCTTC. This sequence encodes CASSYRGAVGSYNEQFF.

This chain uses TRBV7-6 with TRBJ2-3, with D possibly being TRBD1 (5 bases). The CDR3 sequence is 15 residues long. Trimming removed 0 bases at V and 2 bases at J, with 9 bases between. Germline V gene data show CDR1 as SGHVS and CDR2 as FNYEAQ. The DNA of the CDR3 is TGTGCCAGCAGCTTAGCAAGGGGTACCACAGATACGCAGTATTTT. Residues: CASSLARGTTDTQYF.

This clone showed up just once. The chain is built from TRBV2 and TRBJ2-7, with a possible D match to TRBD1 (6 bases). The germline gives CDR1 SNHLY, CDR2 FYNNEI. Trimming took 6 bases from V and 5 from J, leaving 14 bases between them. The CDR3 consists of 13 residues. The CDR3 reads CASSARGFHEQYF. The CDR3 DNA is TGTGCCAGCAGCGCCAGGGGATTTCACGAGCAGTACTTC.

The chain recombines TRBV6-1 with TRBJ2-1, with 7 bases identical to TRBD2. The germline V gene has CDR1 MNHNS and CDR2 SASEGT. The J segment lost 9 bases and the V segment lost 7 bases, leaving 9 bases of the junction unmatched. CDR3 length: 13 amino acids. The CDR3 coding sequence is TGTGCCAGCACTCTCGAACGGGGGGTTGAGCAGTTCTTC. Residues: CASTLERGVEQFF.

The genes are TRBV5-4 and TRBJ1-6; perhaps TRBD1 as D (5 bases). The V end lost 0 bases, the J end lost 5 bases, and 9 bases lay between the germline ends. The CDR3 loop spans 15 amino acids. Germline V gene data show CDR1 as SGHNT and CDR2 as YYREEE (reference sequence). The CDR3: CASSLAGQDNSPLHF. The CDR3 DNA sequence: TGTGCCAGCAGCTTGGCCGGACAAGATAATTCACCCCTCCACTTT.

The rearrangement links TRBV25-1 to TRBJ1-2; 9 bases align to TRBD1. Trimming removed 8 bases from V and 7 bases from J; junction bases left unmatched: 11. The germline CDR1 and CDR2 sequences are MGHDK and SYGVNS. The CDR3 is made up of 14 amino acids. CDR3 bases: TGTGCCAGCGGCCCGGGACAGGGATCGGCTGGCTACACCTTC. As protein: CASGPGQGSAGYTF.

V and J are TRBV19 and TRBJ1-2; D not resolved. V was clipped by 5 bases and J by 8 bases, with 15 bases between them. The CDR3 covers 13 residues. Looked up from germline, CDR1 is LNHDA and CDR2 is SQIVND (reference sequence). CDR3 sequence: CASSPPRVGGYTF. In nucleotides, the CDR3 is TGTGCCAGTAGTCCCCCGCGAGTTGGAGGCTACACCTTC.

The V call is TRBV7-6, the J call TRBJ2-2; D may match TRBD1 or TRBD2 (5 bases each). The ends were cut back, 5 bases at V and 6 bases at J, with 13 bases in the middle. The CDR3 is 14 residues long. CDR1 is SGHVS, CDR2 FNYEAQ, per germline. As DNA, the CDR3 is TGTGCCAGCAGCCCAGCCGGGACCCCCGGGGAGCTGTTTTTT. This translates into CASSPAGTPGELFF.

The gene calls are TRBV6-5 and TRBJ2-7; no reliable D call. This CDR3 spans 13 amino acids. Germline V gene lookup returns CDR1 MNHEY and CDR2 SVGAGI. Trimming stripped 2 bases from V and 4 bases from J, with 9 bases between. The CDR3 nucleotides are TGTGCCAGCAGTTACATTGCGAGGTACGAGCAGTACTTC. This gives the protein CASSYIARYEQYF.

This clone was counted a single time. The chain is built from TRBV28 and TRBJ1-4, with 9 positions matching TRBD1. The CDR3 is made up of 14 amino acids. Trimming cost V 2 bases and J 7 bases; bases outside gene matches: 2. Germline-derived CDR1 and CDR2 are MDHEN and SYDVKM. DNA of the CDR3: TGTGCCAGCAGTTTAGACAGGGGGAGTGAAAAACTGTTTTTT. The encoded protein is CASSLDRGSEKLFF.

About this clone itself: Other DNA sequences within the sample encode an identical CDR3. The chain couples TRBV2 to TRBJ1-1; 7 positions agree with TRBD1. The V segment lost 8 bases and the J segment 3 bases; nucleotides outside the gene matches: 6. This CDR3 comprises 13 residues. CDR1 and CDR2 (germline): SNHLY, FYNNEI. The CDR3 nucleotides are TGTGCCAGCCGATATGACAGGGACACTGAAGCTTTCTTT. This gives the protein CASRYDRDTEAFF.